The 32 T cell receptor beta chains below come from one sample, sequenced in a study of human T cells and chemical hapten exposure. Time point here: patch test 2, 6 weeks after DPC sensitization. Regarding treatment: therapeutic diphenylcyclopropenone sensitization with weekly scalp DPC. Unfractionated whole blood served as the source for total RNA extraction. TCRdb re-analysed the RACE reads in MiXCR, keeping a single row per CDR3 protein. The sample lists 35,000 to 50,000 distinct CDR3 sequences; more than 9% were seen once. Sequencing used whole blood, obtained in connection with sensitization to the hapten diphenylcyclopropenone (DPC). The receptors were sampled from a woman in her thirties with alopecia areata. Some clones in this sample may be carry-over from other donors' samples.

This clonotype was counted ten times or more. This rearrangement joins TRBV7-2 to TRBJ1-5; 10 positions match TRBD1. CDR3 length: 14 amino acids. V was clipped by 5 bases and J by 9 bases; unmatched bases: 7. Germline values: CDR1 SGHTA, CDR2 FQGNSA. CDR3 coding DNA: TGTGCCAGCAGCGAGGACAGGGGGGGTCCGCCCCAGCATTTT. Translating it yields CASSEDRGGPPQHF.

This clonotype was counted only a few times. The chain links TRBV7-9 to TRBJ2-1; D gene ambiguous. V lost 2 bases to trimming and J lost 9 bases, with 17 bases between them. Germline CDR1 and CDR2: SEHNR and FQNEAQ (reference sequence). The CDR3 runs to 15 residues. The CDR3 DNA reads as TGTGCCAGCAGCTTATCTCAGGCGGCAGGCCCTGAGCAGTTCTTC. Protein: CASSLSQAAGPEQFF. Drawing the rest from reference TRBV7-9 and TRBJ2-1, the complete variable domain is DTGVSQNPRHKITKRGQNVTFRCDPISEHNRLYWYRQTLGQGPEFLTYFQNEAQLEKSRLLSDRFSAERPKGSFSTLEIQRTEQGDSAMYLCASSLSQAAGPEQFFGPGTRLTVL.

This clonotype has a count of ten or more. The CDR3 here is CSAREGTSGVADTQYF. Written as DNA, the CDR3 is TGCAGTGCTAGAGAAGGGACTAGCGGGGTGGCAGATACGCAGTATTTT. V usage is TRBV20-1 and J usage is TRBJ2-3; TRBD2 aligns across 13 bases. CDR3 length: 16 residues. Germline V gene lookup returns CDR1 DFQATT and CDR2 SNEGSKA (reference sequence). The V and J ends lost 0 bases and 4 bases, in that order; junction bases with no gene match: 4.

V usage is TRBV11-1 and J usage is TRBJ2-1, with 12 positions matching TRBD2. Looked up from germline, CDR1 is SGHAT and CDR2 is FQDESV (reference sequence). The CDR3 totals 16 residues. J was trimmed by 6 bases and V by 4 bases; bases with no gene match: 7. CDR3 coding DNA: TGTGCCAGCAGCTCATGGACTAGCGGGGACAGCAATGAGCAGTTCTTC. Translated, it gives CASSSWTSGDSNEQFF.

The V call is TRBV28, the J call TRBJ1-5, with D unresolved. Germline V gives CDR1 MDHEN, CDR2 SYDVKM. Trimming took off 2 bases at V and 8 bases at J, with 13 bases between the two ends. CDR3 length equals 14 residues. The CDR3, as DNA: TGTGCCAGCAGTTTAGACTGGGGTGATGAGCCCCAGCATTTT. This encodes CASSLDWGDEPQHF.

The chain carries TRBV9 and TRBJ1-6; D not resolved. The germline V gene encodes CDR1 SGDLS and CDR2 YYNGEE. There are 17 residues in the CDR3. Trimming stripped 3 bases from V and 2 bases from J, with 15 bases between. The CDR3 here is CASSDPGAGAYNSPLHF. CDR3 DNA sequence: TGTGCCAGCAGCGATCCGGGAGCGGGTGCCTATAATTCACCCCTCCACTTT. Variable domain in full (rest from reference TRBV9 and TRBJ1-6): DSGVTQTPKHLITATGQRVTLRCSPRSGDLSVYWYQQSLDQGLQFLIQYYNGEERAKGNILERFSAQQFPDLHSELNLSSLELGDSALYFCASSDPGAGAYNSPLHFGNGTRLTVT.

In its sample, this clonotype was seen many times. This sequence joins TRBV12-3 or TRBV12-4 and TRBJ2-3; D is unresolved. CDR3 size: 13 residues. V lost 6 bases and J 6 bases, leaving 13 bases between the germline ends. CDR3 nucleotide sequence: TGTGCCAGCAGATTGTCTTGGGTGGATACGCAGTATTTT. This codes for CASRLSWVDTQYF.

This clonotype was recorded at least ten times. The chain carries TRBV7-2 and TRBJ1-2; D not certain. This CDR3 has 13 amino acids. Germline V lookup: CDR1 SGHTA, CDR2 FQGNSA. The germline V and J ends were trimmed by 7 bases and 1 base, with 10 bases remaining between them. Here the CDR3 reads CASTIGRNYGYTF. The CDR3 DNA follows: TGTGCCAGCACCATAGGTCGTAACTATGGCTACACCTTC.

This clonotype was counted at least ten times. CDR3 bases: TGTGCCACCAGCGATAGCGGGGGGGTTTACAATGAGCAGTTCTTC. Protein sequence: CATSDSGGVYNEQFF. V usage is TRBV15 and J usage is TRBJ2-1, with 11 positions matching TRBD2. J gave up 4 bases and V 5 bases, and 4 bases lay outside the gene matches. The CDR3 extends over 15 amino acids. Germline lookup yields CDR1 LNHNV and CDR2 YYDKDF (reference sequence).

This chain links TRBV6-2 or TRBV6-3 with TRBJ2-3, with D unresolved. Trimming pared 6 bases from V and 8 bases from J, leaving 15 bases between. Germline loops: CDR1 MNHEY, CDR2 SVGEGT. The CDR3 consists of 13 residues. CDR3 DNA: TGTGCCAGCAGACACACGGGCGAGGTTACGCAGTATTTT. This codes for CASRHTGEVTQYF.

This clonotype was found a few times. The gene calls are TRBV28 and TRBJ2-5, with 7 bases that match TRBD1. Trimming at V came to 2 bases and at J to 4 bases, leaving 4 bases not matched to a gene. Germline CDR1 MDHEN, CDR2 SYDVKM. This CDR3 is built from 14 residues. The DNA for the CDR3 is TGTGCCAGCAGTTTACGACAGGGTAGAGAGACCCAGTACTTC. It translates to CASSLRQGRETQYF. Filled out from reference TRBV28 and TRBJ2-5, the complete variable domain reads DVKVTQSSRYLVKRTGEKVFLECVQDMDHENMFWYRQDPGLGLRLIYFSYDVKMKEKGDIPEGYSVSREKKERFSLILESASTNQTSMYLCASSLRQGRETQYFGPGTRLLVL.

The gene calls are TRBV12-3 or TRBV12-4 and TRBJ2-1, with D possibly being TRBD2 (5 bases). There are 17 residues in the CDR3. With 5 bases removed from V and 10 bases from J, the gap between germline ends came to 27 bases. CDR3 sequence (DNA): TGTGCCAGCAGTCCCCCCGGACTGACTTCAGCCCCGGGAGAGCAGTTCTTC. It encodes CASSPPGLTSAPGEQFF.

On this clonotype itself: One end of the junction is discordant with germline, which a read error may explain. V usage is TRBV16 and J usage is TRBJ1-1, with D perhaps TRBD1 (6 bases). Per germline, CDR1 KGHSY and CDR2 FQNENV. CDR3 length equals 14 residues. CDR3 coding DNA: TGTGCCAGCAGCCCCATGATAGGGACAACTGAAGTTTTCTTT. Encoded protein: CASSPMIGTTEVFF.

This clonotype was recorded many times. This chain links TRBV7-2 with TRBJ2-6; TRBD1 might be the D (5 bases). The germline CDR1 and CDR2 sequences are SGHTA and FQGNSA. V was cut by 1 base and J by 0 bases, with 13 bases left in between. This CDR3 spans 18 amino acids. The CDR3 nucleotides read TGTGCCAGCAGCTTAGGGACACTGCCATACTCTGGGGCCAACGTCCTGACTTTC. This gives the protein CASSLGTLPYSGANVLTF.

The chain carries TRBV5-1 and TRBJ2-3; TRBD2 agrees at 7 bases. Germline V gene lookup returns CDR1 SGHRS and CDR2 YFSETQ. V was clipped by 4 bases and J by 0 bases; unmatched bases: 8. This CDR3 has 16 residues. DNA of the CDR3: TGCGCCAGCAGCCCCCGGGGTAGCGGGAGCACAGATACGCAGTATTTT. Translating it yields CASSPRGSGSTDTQYF. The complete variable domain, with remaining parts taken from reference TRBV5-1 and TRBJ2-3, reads KAGVTQTPRYLIKTRGQQVTLSCSPISGHRSVSWYQQTPGQGLQFLFEYFSETQRNKGNFPGRFSGRQFSNSRSEMNVSTLELGDSALYLCASSPRGSGSTDTQYFGPGTRLTVL.

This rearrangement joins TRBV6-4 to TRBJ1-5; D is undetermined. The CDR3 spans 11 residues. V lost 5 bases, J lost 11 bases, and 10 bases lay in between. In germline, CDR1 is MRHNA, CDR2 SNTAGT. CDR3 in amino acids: CASSPGSAQHF. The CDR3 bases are TGTGCCAGCAGTCCCGGATCAGCCCAGCATTTT.

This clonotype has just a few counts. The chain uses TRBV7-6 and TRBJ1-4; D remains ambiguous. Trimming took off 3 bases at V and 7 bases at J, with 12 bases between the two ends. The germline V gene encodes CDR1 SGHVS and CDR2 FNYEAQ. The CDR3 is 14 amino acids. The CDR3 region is CASSLEAGVEKLFF. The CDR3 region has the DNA TGTGCCAGCAGCTTGGAGGCAGGCGTTGAAAAACTGTTTTTT. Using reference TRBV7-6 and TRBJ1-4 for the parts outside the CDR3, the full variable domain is GAGVSQSPRYKVTKRGQDVALRCDPISGHVSLYWYRQALGQGPEFLTYFNYEAQQDKSGLPNDRFSAERPEGSISTLTIQRTEQRDSAMYRCASSLEAGVEKLFFGSGTQLSVL.

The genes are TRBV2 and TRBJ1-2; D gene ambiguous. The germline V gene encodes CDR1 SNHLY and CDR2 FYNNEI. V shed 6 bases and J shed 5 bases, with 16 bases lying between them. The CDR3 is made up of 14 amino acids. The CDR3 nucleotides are TGTGCCAGCAGCCCCCCGGAGGTACCTTATGGCTACACCTTC. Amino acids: CASSPPEVPYGYTF.

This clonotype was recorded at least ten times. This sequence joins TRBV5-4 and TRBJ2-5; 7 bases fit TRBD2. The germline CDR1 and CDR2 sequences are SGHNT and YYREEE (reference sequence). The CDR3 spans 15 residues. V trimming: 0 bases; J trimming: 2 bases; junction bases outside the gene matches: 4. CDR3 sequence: CASSLALSGQETQYF. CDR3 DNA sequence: TGTGCCAGCAGCTTGGCCCTTAGCGGGCAAGAGACCCAGTACTTC.

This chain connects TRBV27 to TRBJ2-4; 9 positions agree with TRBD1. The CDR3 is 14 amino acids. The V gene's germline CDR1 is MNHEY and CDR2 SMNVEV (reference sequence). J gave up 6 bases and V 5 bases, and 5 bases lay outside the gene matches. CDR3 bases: TGTGCCAGCAGTCTTGACAGGGGGAGAAACATTCAGTACTTC. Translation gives CASSLDRGRNIQYF.

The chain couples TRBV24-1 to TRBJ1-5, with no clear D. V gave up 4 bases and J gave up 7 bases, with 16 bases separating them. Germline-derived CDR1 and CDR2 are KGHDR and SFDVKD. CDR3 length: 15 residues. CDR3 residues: CATSDPRASGQPQHF. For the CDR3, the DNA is TGTGCCACCAGTGACCCAAGGGCGTCGGGGCAGCCCCAGCATTTT.

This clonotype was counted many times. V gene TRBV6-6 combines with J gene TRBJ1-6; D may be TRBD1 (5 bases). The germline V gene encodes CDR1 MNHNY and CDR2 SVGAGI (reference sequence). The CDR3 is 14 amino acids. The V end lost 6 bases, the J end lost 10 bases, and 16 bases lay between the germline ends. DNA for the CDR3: TGTGCCAGCAGGTCCGACAGCGGGGAATCACCCCTCCACTTT. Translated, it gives CASRSDSGESPLHF.

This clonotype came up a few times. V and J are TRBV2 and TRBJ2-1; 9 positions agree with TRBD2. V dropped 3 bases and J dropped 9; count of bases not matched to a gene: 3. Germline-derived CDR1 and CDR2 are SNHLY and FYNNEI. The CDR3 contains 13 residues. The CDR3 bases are TGTGCCAGCAGTGAGAATAGCGGGGGTGAGCAGTTCTTC. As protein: CASSENSGGEQFF.

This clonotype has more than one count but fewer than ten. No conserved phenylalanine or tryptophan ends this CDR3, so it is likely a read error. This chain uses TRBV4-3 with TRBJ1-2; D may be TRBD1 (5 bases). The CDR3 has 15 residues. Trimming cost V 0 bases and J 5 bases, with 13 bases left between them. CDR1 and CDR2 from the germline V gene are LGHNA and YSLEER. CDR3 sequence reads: CASSQDYITGYGYTL. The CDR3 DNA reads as TGCGCCAGCAGCCAAGATTATATAACAGGTTATGGCTACACCCTC.

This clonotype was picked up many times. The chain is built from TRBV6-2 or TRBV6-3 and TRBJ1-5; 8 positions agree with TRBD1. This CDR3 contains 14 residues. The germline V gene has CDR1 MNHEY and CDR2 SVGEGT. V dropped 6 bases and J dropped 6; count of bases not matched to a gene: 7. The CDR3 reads CASSQGQGGQPQHF. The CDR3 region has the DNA TGTGCCAGCAGCCAAGGACAGGGAGGTCAGCCCCAGCATTTT.

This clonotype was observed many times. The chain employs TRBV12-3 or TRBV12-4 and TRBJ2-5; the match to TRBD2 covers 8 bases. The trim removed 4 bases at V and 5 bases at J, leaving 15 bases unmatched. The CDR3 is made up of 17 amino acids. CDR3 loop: CASSSLDPGGAQETQYF. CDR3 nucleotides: TGTGCCAGCAGTTCCCTAGATCCGGGGGGGGCTCAGGAGACCCAGTACTTC.

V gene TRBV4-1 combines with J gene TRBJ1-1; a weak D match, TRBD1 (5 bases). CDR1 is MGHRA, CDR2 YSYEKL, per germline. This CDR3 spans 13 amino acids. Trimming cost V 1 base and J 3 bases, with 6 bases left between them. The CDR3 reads CASSQAGHTEAFF. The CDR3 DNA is TGCGCCAGCAGCCAAGCAGGGCACACTGAAGCTTTCTTT.

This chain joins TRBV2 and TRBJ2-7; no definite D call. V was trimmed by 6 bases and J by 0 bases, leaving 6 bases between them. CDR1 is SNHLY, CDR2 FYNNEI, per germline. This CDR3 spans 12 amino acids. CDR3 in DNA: TGTGCCAGCAGGACTGACTCCTACGAGCAGTACTTC. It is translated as CASRTDSYEQYF.

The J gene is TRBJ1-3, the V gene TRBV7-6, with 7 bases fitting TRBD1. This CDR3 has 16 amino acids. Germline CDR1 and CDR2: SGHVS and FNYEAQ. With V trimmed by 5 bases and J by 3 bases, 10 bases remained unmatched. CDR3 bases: TGTGCCAGCAGCGGGCGCAGGGGGGAATATGGAAACACCATATATTTT. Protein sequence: CASSGRRGEYGNTIYF.

The CDR3 loop is CASSLGTWQANTGELFF. For the CDR3, the DNA is TGTGCCAGCAGCTTAGGTACTTGGCAGGCGAACACCGGGGAGCTGTTTTTT. The chain employs TRBV11-2 and TRBJ2-2; D is undetermined. CDR3 length: 17 residues. The ends were cut back, 1 base at V and 0 bases at J, with 12 bases in the middle. Germline assignment: CDR1 SGHAT and CDR2 FQNNGV.

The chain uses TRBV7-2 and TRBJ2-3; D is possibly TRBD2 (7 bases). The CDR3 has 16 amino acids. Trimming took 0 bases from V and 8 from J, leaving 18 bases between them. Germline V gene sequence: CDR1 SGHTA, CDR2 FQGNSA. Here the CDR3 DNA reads TGTGCCAGCAGCTTAGCGGGGGGGCCGGGCTTGTCTACGCAGTATTTT. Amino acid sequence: CASSLAGGPGLSTQYF.

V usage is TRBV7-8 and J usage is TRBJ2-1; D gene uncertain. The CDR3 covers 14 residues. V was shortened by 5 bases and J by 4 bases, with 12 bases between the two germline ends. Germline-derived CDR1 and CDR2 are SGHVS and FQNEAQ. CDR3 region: CASSQLTGYNEQFF. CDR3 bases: TGTGCCAGCAGCCAACTGACCGGGTACAATGAGCAGTTCTTC.